This TCR beta chain appears in the sequencing data of a study of shared clonotypes between healthy human individuals (dated by TCRdb to 2020 to 2022). Background on the whole study: Two women and a few men aged 18 to 49 years were included in the cohort. Between about 0.94 and 10 billion PBMCs per donor were obtained by leukapheresis. To estimate repertoire size and how much clonotypes are shared between individuals, the study performed deep sequencing of blood TCR repertoires from about five healthy adults. To increase sequencing depth and limit assay-specific biases, different laboratories used diverse techniques to prepare libraries and sequence TCR repertoires. For each donor, CD4 naive and CD4 memory were each given three plates, CD8 naive was given two plates, and CD8 memory was given one plate.

Cut back by 6 bases and 1 base, the V and J ends lie 26 bases apart. Looking up the germline V gene yields CDR1 SGHRS and CDR2 YFSETQ. The CDR3 has 18 amino acids, counting the end cysteine and phenylalanine. Only CDR3 DNA remains: 54 bases, in frame from the first base. Study-level results and caveats: Across a few donors, around 5.4% of naive CD4, over 3% of naive CD8, 2% to 2.5% of memory CD4, and 0.4% of memory CD8 clonotypes were shared. Based on pairwise subsampling, the degree of clonotype sharing among donors was expected to be affected by sequencing depth. Naive subsets generally had larger estimated clonotype richness than memory subsets. Because the study included a small number of donors, the genetic and exposure-history diversity represented was limited. Sampling was limited to blood, and TCR repertoires in tissue likely differ from TCR repertoires in blood. Rarefaction of sorted-subset datasets indicated incomplete sequencing despite the large sequencing depth. Compared with non-shared clonotypes, the clonotypes found in all four sorted-subset donors had higher generation probabilities.

The donors were healthy, HIV-negative adults with no recently reported acute infections or vaccinations. All donors were Caucasian adults living in Nashville, Tennessee, USA. Magnetic negative selection was used to enrich CD4+ T cells, after which naive cells were positively selected on CD45RA and the negative fraction became the memory subset. Blood was obtained by leukapheresis, after which PBMCs were separated by Ficoll-Histopaque density gradient centrifugation and cryopreserved in liquid nitrogen vapor phase. Purity and quantity of every magnetically sorted T cell population were checked by analytical flow cytometry. Genomic DNA was isolated from every sorted fraction and measured by UV absorbance on a Nanodrop 2000c. Note on this clone: Its antigen is currently not known. No base quality values were provided; no much bigger clone lies one nucleotide off.

Using the deep immunoSEQ assay, TCR CDR3 regions were amplified from genomic DNA by multiplex PCR. Extracted genomic DNA from each cell subset was spread evenly across all wells of several immunoSEQ 96-well plates, with each plate serving as a replicate. Each replicate PCR for sorted subsets received roughly 0.2 ug genomic DNA, equal to roughly 30,000 T cell genomes. Purified libraries were quantified with a Qubit 3.0 fluorometer, sized on a Bioanalyzer 2100, and re-quantified with the KAPA Library Quantification kit. Each immunoSEQ 96-well plate was sequenced on its own single-read 150-cycle Illumina NextSeq 550 flow cell. On the study's bioinformatics: Because the immunoSEQ output held only junctional sequences and lacked quality scores, the filtering could not match the filtering applied to full-length reads. Sequences were annotated with PyIR, a Python wrapper for IgBLAST v1.9, using IMGT germline references to assign V/J genes and CDR3. Any read was removed if the V/J assignment was weak (E-value above 1e-6), the CDR3 was missing, or the read contained stop codons, out-of-frame junctions, or ambiguous translated residues. A V3J clonotype was defined by an identical inferred V gene, J gene, and CDR3 amino acid sequence. Percentage overlap between repertoires was calculated by dividing the number of shared unique clonotypes by the size of the smaller repertoire. Richness of each repertoire was evaluated using RTK rarefaction, the Chao1 estimator, and Recon v2.1 estimates of unobserved clonotypes. OLGA was used to compute generation probabilities for all TCRbeta clonotypes that the gDNA method yielded from a handful of donors. This immuneACCESS table, as held by TCRdb, lists in-frame sequences with V and J called but not all clones. Of the missing ones, under half trace to an unresolved V gene in checked studies; the others have no known cause. The D gene and trimming were derived from the DNA, and the V and J assignments and clone size from that table. This sample holds millions of clones; roughly nine tenths were observed only once. The top ten clonotypes cover roughly 0.13% of the sample.

The source material was naive CD4+ T cells sorted from blood. The sample's cell subset or site label is to be understood as: CD45RA+ positively selected. The rearrangement joined TRBV5-1 to TRBJ2-7; there is no confident call for the D gene. This clonotype was sampled from a man aged 18 to 29 in good health. The DNA reads as follows: TGCGCCAGCACCACCCCGCCCCCCACAAGGCAATTTTCCTACGAGCAGTACTTC. This is translated as CASTTPPPTRQFSYEQYF.